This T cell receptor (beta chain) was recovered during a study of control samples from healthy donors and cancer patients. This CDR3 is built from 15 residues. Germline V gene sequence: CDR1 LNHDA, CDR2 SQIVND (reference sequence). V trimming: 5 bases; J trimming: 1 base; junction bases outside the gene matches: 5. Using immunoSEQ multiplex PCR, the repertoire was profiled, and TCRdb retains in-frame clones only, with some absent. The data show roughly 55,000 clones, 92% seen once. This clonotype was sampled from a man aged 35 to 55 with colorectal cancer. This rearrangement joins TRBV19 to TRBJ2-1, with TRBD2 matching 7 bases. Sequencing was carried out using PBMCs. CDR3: CASSLGGISYNEQFF. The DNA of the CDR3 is TGTGCCAGTAGTCTCGGGGGGATATCCTACAATGAGCAGTTCTTC.